This T cell receptor (beta chain) was recorded in a study of CD8+CD57+ T cells in acquired aplastic anemia. Sequenced patients had shown CD8+CD57+ cell expansion by flow cytometry. Per the germline V gene, CDR1 is SGHAT and CDR2 is FQDESV (reference sequence). V dropped 2 bases and J dropped 2; count of bases not matched to a gene: 0. The CDR3 is 15 residues long. Genomic DNA provided the template from which TCR beta VDJ and CDR3 profiles were obtained. TCRdb used MiXCR to reprocess the reads, holding one entry per CDR3 protein. There are about 160,000 distinct CDR3 sequences in the sample; 45% to 55% occur only once, and approximately 2.8% lies in the top ten.

This clonotype was sampled from a human donor with aplastic anemia. The gene calls are TRBV11-1 and TRBJ2-1; 10 nucleotides line up with TRBD2. The sample was sorted CD4+, CD8+, or CD8+CD57+ T cells (not recorded which) from PBMCs. This CDR3 is CASSLLAGAYNEQFF. CDR3 DNA: TGTGCCAGCAGCTTACTAGCGGGAGCCTACAATGAGCAGTTCTTC. Full variable domain (rest looked up from reference TRBV11-1 and TRBJ2-1): EAEVAQSPRYKITEKSQAVAFWCDPISGHATLYWYRQILGQGPELLVQFQDESVVDDSQLPKDRFSAERLKGVDSTLKIQPAELGDSAMYLCASSLLAGAYNEQFFGPGTRLTVL.